The TCR beta chain described here comes from a study of long-term antiretroviral therapy in people with HIV. General study findings and limits: Relative to transplant donor controls, diversity remained lower despite increasing after ART.

An immunoSEQ assay, version v3.0, was performed at survey level. Repertoires were generated with immunoSEQ multiplex PCR, while TCRdb's copy carries only in-frame clones and drops some. The table lists under 20,000 clones, over 75% of them singletons. Worth noting for this clone: The antigen is unknown.

V was shortened by 7 bases and J by 7 bases, with 7 bases between the two germline ends. In germline, CDR1 is MNHNY, CDR2 SVGAGI (reference sequence). The CDR3 is made up of 10 amino acids. Every specimen held between roughly 0.85-10 million cryopreserved PBMC. These were thawed and washed before DNA extraction. The sample consisted of unsorted PBMCs, taken 0.3 years after starting antiretroviral therapy. The clonotype was recovered from a man aged 18 to 29 with HIV. The chain uses TRBV6-6 and TRBJ1-1; unclear D gene. Written as DNA, the CDR3 is TGTGCCAGCAAGGGCGGTGAAGCTTTCTTT. Translating it yields CASKGGEAFF.